The rows below give T cell receptor beta chains drawn from one sample of a study of blood T cell repertoires in COVID-19. The table came from immunoSEQ multiplex PCR; TCRdb's copy has only in-frame clones and leaves some out. Seen here are about 39,000 clones, approximately 85% observed once, and the top ten hold about 4%. The specimen was peripheral blood. These receptors originate from a man between 60 and 75 years old with acute or convalescent COVID-19. CDR3s include the opening cysteine and the closing phenylalanine or tryptophan. The D gene is left open where the match is weak. The size entry is marked missing in some rows and otherwise reads once, few, many or a size class.

j_gene: TRBJ2-7
d_gene: .
abundance: .
v_gene: TRBV19
CDR3aa: CASSASWAGGIYEQYF
CDR3nt: TGTGCCAGTAGTGCGTCTTGGGCAGGGGGGATCTACGAGCAGTACTTC

j_gene: TRBJ1-1
d_gene: .
abundance: .
v_gene: TRBV6-2/TRBV6-3
CDR3aa: CASSFETTNTEAFF
CDR3nt: TGTGCCAGCAGTTTCGAGACAACGAACACTGAAGCTTTCTTT

j_gene: TRBJ1-2
d_gene: .
abundance: few
v_gene: TRBV7-2
CDR3aa: CASSLLSVDGYTF
CDR3nt: TGTGCCAGCAGCTTACTGTCAGTCGATGGCTACACCTTC

j_gene: TRBJ2-5
d_gene: .
abundance: .
v_gene: TRBV18
CDR3aa: CASSPSWGAETQYF
CDR3nt: TGTGCCAGCTCACCATCGTGGGGAGCCGAGACCCAGTACTTC

j_gene: TRBJ2-5
d_gene: TRBD2
abundance: .
v_gene: TRBV9
CDR3aa: CASSGTSGSRETQYF
CDR3nt: TGTGCCAGCAGCGGAACTAGCGGGAGTCGAGAGACCCAGTACTTC

j_gene: TRBJ2-3
d_gene: .
abundance: .
v_gene: TRBV18
CDR3aa: CASSPRNTDTQYF
CDR3nt: TGTGCCAGCTCACCGAGAAACACAGATACGCAGTATTTT

j_gene: TRBJ1-5
d_gene: .
abundance: .
v_gene: TRBV3-1/TRBV3-2
CDR3aa: CASSGQLGQPQHF
CDR3nt: TGTGCCAGCAGTGGACAGTTGGGACAGCCCCAGCATTTT

j_gene: TRBJ2-3
d_gene: TRBD1
abundance: .
v_gene: TRBV10-3
CDR3aa: CAISEDRGSDTQYF
CDR3nt: TGTGCCATCAGTGAGGACAGGGGGTCAGATACGCAGTATTTT

j_gene: TRBJ2-7
d_gene: .
abundance: few
v_gene: TRBV6-1
CDR3aa: CASSEARYEQYF
CDR3nt: TGTGCCAGCAGTGAAGCCCGCTACGAGCAGTACTTC

j_gene: TRBJ1-2
d_gene: .
abundance: .
v_gene: TRBV19
CDR3aa: CASAGPYGYTF
CDR3nt: TGTGCCAGCGCGGGTCCTTATGGCTACACCTTC

j_gene: TRBJ1-2
d_gene: TRBD1
abundance: .
v_gene: TRBV4-3
CDR3aa: CASSQDVSGTAPEVYGYTF
CDR3nt: TGCGCCAGCAGCCAAGACGTTTCGGGGACAGCCCCGGAGGTCTATGGCTACACCTTC

j_gene: TRBJ2-7
d_gene: .
abundance: .
v_gene: TRBV20-1
CDR3aa: CSARGVEQYF
CDR3nt: TGCAGTGCTCGGGGAGTTGAGCAGTACTTC

j_gene: TRBJ1-2
d_gene: TRBD1
abundance: .
v_gene: TRBV5-6
CDR3aa: CASSPTGVPYGYTF
CDR3nt: TGTGCCAGCAGCCCGACAGGGGTTCCCTATGGCTACACCTTC

j_gene: TRBJ1-2
d_gene: TRBD1
abundance: .
v_gene: TRBV30
CDR3aa: CAWSEQGDFGYTF
CDR3nt: TGTGCCTGGAGTGAACAGGGGGATTTCGGCTACACCTTC

j_gene: TRBJ1-5
d_gene: TRBD1
abundance: .
v_gene: TRBV7-2
CDR3aa: CASSNRGGNQPQHF
CDR3nt: TGTGCCAGCAGCAACAGGGGAGGTAATCAGCCCCAGCATTTT

j_gene: TRBJ1-2
d_gene: .
abundance: once
v_gene: TRBV30
CDR3aa: CAWWDRGGGYTF
CDR3nt: TGTGCCTGGTGGGACCGGGGAGGGGGCTACACCTTC

j_gene: TRBJ2-1
d_gene: TRBD2
abundance: .
v_gene: TRBV30
CDR3aa: CAWSVQGLAGGLYNEQFF
CDR3nt: TGTGCCTGGAGTGTACAAGGACTAGCGGGGGGCCTCTACAATGAGCAGTTCTTC

j_gene: TRBJ1-5
d_gene: TRBD1
abundance: .
v_gene: TRBV28
CDR3aa: CASRPTTGERQPQHF
CDR3nt: TGTGCCAGCAGACCAACGACAGGGGAGAGGCAGCCCCAGCATTTT

j_gene: TRBJ1-5
d_gene: .
abundance: .
v_gene: TRBV28
CDR3aa: CASSLNGGYQPQHF
CDR3nt: TGTGCCAGCAGTTTAAATGGGGGCTACCAGCCCCAGCATTTT

j_gene: TRBJ1-2
d_gene: .
abundance: .
v_gene: TRBV3-1/TRBV3-2
CDR3aa: CASSQGVRDSSYGYTF
CDR3nt: TGTGCCAGCAGCCAAGGTGTCAGGGATAGCAGCTATGGCTACACCTTC

j_gene: TRBJ2-1
d_gene: TRBD2
abundance: .
v_gene: TRBV24-1
CDR3aa: CATSDRTSGSNNEQFF
CDR3nt: TGTGCCACCAGTGACCGTACTAGCGGGAGTAACAATGAGCAGTTCTTC

j_gene: TRBJ2-7
d_gene: .
abundance: .
v_gene: TRBV21-1
CDR3aa: CASRVTMTRRYEQYF
CDR3nt: TGTGCCAGCAGGGTTACAATGACACGGCGCTACGAGCAGTACTTC

j_gene: TRBJ2-2
d_gene: TRBD2
abundance: .
v_gene: TRBV7-9
CDR3aa: CASSFGGGRNDGELFF
CDR3nt: TGTGCCAGCAGCTTCGGCGGGGGGCGCAACGACGGGGAGCTGTTTTTT

j_gene: TRBJ2-7
d_gene: .
abundance: .
v_gene: TRBV2
CDR3aa: CASSPVSGTYEQYF
CDR3nt: TGTGCCAGCAGTCCCGTTTCGGGTACCTACGAGCAGTACTTC

j_gene: TRBJ2-5
d_gene: .
abundance: .
v_gene: TRBV5-6
CDR3aa: CASSFPPQETQYF
CDR3nt: TGTGCCAGCAGCTTCCCTCCCCAAGAGACCCAGTACTTC

j_gene: TRBJ2-7
d_gene: TRBD1
abundance: .
v_gene: TRBV18
CDR3aa: CASSPPGQGTGSYEQYF
CDR3nt: TGTGCCAGCTCACCGCCGGGACAGGGTACTGGGTCCTACGAGCAGTACTTC

j_gene: TRBJ1-3
d_gene: .
abundance: .
v_gene: TRBV6-1
CDR3aa: CASSEQISGNTIYF
CDR3nt: TGTGCCAGCAGTGAACAGATCTCTGGAAACACCATATATTTT

j_gene: TRBJ2-7
d_gene: .
abundance: .
v_gene: TRBV30
CDR3aa: CAWREGPYEQYF
CDR3nt: TGTGCCTGGAGGGAGGGACCCTACGAGCAGTACTTC

j_gene: TRBJ1-1
d_gene: .
abundance: once
v_gene: TRBV6-5
CDR3aa: CASRRQFSMNTEAFF
CDR3nt: TGTGCCAGCAGACGACAGTTCTCCATGAACACTGAAGCTTTCTTT

j_gene: TRBJ2-3
d_gene: .
abundance: .
v_gene: TRBV30
CDR3aa: CAWSVIGGTDTQYF
CDR3nt: TGTGCCTGGAGTGTCATCGGGGGCACAGATACGCAGTATTTT

j_gene: TRBJ2-2
d_gene: TRBD2
abundance: few
v_gene: TRBV28
CDR3aa: CASRLAINTGELFF
CDR3nt: TGTGCCAGCAGACTAGCGATAAACACCGGGGAGCTGTTTTTT

j_gene: TRBJ2-7
d_gene: TRBD1
abundance: .
v_gene: TRBV7-6
CDR3aa: CASSLAPGDRVYEQYF
CDR3nt: TGTGCCAGCAGCTTAGCCCCCGGTGACAGGGTTTACGAGCAGTACTTC

j_gene: TRBJ1-1
d_gene: .
abundance: .
v_gene: TRBV11-2
CDR3aa: CASKKGLNTEAFF
CDR3nt: TGTGCCAGCAAGAAGGGGTTGAACACTGAAGCTTTCTTT

j_gene: TRBJ2-5
d_gene: .
abundance: .
v_gene: TRBV18
CDR3aa: CASSVDRDGRTQYF
CDR3nt: TGTGCCAGCTCCGTAGACCGGGATGGGAGGACCCAGTACTTC

j_gene: TRBJ1-4
d_gene: TRBD1
abundance: .
v_gene: TRBV28
CDR3aa: CASSPYGTGEEKLFF
CDR3nt: TGTGCCAGCAGCCCATACGGGACAGGGGAAGAAAAACTGTTTTTT